The rows below give T cell receptor beta chains drawn from one sample of a study of CD8 T cells in Susac syndrome. TCRdb reanalysed the immunoSEQ multiplex PCR reads using MiXCR and keeps one entry per CDR3 protein. The sample comprises 200,000 to 300,000 distinct CDR3 sequences, approximately 95% of which are singletons, and less than 0.11% rests with the top ten. The sequenced material came from CD4+ T cells from PBMCs. Every receptor here comes from a human donor with Susac syndrome. The CDR3 runs from the conserved cysteine through the conserved F or W. A clone size is listed for some rows: how often the clone was seen (once, few, many), or a class if it is expanded.

j_gene: TRBJ2-3
v_gene: TRBV3-1
abundance: -
CDR3aa: CASSRTAQGDTQYF

j_gene: TRBJ1-5
v_gene: TRBV4-2
abundance: -
CDR3aa: CASSQETFNLQPQHF

j_gene: TRBJ1-1
v_gene: TRBV15
abundance: once
CDR3aa: CATSRVFGHLTEAFF

j_gene: TRBJ1-2
v_gene: TRBV28
abundance: -
CDR3aa: CASIPGGGLYGYTF

j_gene: TRBJ2-5
v_gene: TRBV30
abundance: once
CDR3aa: CAWSQGQGGPVTETQYF

j_gene: TRBJ2-7
v_gene: TRBV30
abundance: -
CDR3aa: CAWSVRLGEQYF

j_gene: TRBJ2-2
v_gene: TRBV27
abundance: -
CDR3aa: CASSLRDRYTGELFF

j_gene: TRBJ2-1
v_gene: TRBV4-2
abundance: -
CDR3aa: CASSQDTSGNEQFF

j_gene: TRBJ2-1
v_gene: TRBV20-1
abundance: -
CDR3aa: CSKTGTSGSTYNEQFF

j_gene: TRBJ2-5
v_gene: TRBV4-1
abundance: -
CDR3aa: CASSHTTERQTQYF

j_gene: TRBJ2-5
v_gene: TRBV12-3/TRBV12-4
abundance: -
CDR3aa: CASSTLSSTKSQVF

j_gene: TRBJ2-1
v_gene: TRBV29-1
abundance: -
CDR3aa: CSEQVYNEQFF

j_gene: TRBJ2-2
v_gene: TRBV24-1
abundance: -
CDR3aa: CATRATGLGELFF

j_gene: TRBJ2-3
v_gene: TRBV20-1
abundance: -
CDR3aa: CSATYGTSGTSTDTQYF

j_gene: TRBJ2-3
v_gene: TRBV9
abundance: -
CDR3aa: CASSVAPPRGTSTDTQYF

j_gene: TRBJ2-2
v_gene: TRBV14
abundance: -
CDR3aa: CASSALQGAVTGELFF

j_gene: TRBJ2-5
v_gene: TRBV6-2/TRBV6-3
abundance: -
CDR3aa: CASSYHVRRGGWVEGRQETQYF

j_gene: TRBJ1-2
v_gene: TRBV27
abundance: -
CDR3aa: CASSFSGGNGYTF

j_gene: TRBJ1-5
v_gene: TRBV29-1
abundance: once
CDR3aa: CSVVMTLGQPQHF

j_gene: TRBJ2-7
v_gene: TRBV20-1
abundance: -
CDR3aa: CSAHKQGAHYEQYF

j_gene: TRBJ2-3
v_gene: TRBV6-6
abundance: -
CDR3aa: CASSLRGQGGTDTQYF

j_gene: TRBJ2-7
v_gene: TRBV14
abundance: -
CDR3aa: CASSQEKGPRSRQYF

j_gene: TRBJ2-1
v_gene: TRBV20-1
abundance: -
CDR3aa: CSARTDNEQFF

j_gene: TRBJ1-1
v_gene: TRBV29-1
abundance: once
CDR3aa: CSGRRSGGPEAFF

j_gene: TRBJ2-7
v_gene: TRBV30
abundance: once
CDR3aa: CAWSRDYEQYF

j_gene: TRBJ2-7
v_gene: TRBV19
abundance: -
CDR3aa: CATQDGPYEQYF

j_gene: TRBJ2-3
v_gene: TRBV28
abundance: once
CDR3aa: CASSFSGLALDTQYF

j_gene: TRBJ2-7
v_gene: TRBV4-1
abundance: -
CDR3aa: CASSLEQGTYEQYF

j_gene: TRBJ2-3
v_gene: TRBV6-6
abundance: -
CDR3aa: CASSYTTRDTQYF

j_gene: TRBJ1-2
v_gene: TRBV7-9
abundance: -
CDR3aa: CASSSSNKDFYGYTF

j_gene: TRBJ2-7
v_gene: TRBV18
abundance: -
CDR3aa: CASSPRRAGASYEQYF